These 20 T cell receptor beta chains originate from one sample sequenced in a study of shared clonotypes between healthy human individuals. The repertoire was sequenced with immunoSEQ multiplex PCR; TCRdb's copy has only in-frame clones and lacks some. The repertoire holds 500,000 or so clones, with roughly 95% as singletons. The material sequenced was naive CD4+ T cells sorted from blood. Subset reported: CD45RA+ positively selected. Receptor source: a woman under 40 in good health.

This CDR3 reads CADSTPGNEKLFF. The CDR3 DNA is TGTGCAGATAGCACACCTGGTAATGAAAAACTGTTTTTT. The chain uses TRBV6-4 and TRBJ1-4; no reliable D call. Germline V gene sequence: CDR1 MRHNA, CDR2 SNTAGT. The CDR3 is made up of 13 amino acids.

The J gene is TRBJ2-2, the V gene TRBV7-9; TRBD2 agrees at 10 bases. Germline lookup yields CDR1 SEHNR and CDR2 FQNEAQ (reference sequence). The J segment lost 3 bases and the V segment lost 4 bases, leaving 5 bases of the junction unmatched. The CDR3 is 16 residues long. In nucleotides, the CDR3 is TGTGCCAGCAGCTCTGGGACTAGCGCCTACACCGGGGAGCTGTTTTTT. Protein sequence: CASSSGTSAYTGELFF.

The CDR3 spells CAWIAAYEQYF. In DNA form, the CDR3 reads TGTGCCTGGATCGCGGCCTACGAGCAGTACTTC. The rearrangement joins TRBV30 to TRBJ2-7, with D unclear. The germline V gene encodes CDR1 GTSNPN and CDR2 SVGIG (reference sequence). CDR3 length: 11 residues. The V end was cut by 4 bases, the J end by 2 bases, with 6 bases between.

This chain joins TRBV29-1 and TRBJ1-4; no definite D call. From germline, CDR1 is SQVTM and CDR2 ANQGSEA. This CDR3 is built from 13 residues. V gave up 5 bases and J gave up 5 bases, with 12 bases separating them. CDR3 nucleotide sequence: TGCAGCGTTTCTATCAGTCTAAATGAAAAACTGTTTTTT. Its protein product is CSVSISLNEKLFF.

This chain joins TRBV7-2 and TRBJ2-7, with D maybe TRBD2 (6 bases). Germline-derived CDR1 and CDR2 are SGHTA and FQGNSA. The CDR3 totals 16 residues. V gave up 5 bases and J gave up 2 bases, with 19 bases separating them. The CDR3 DNA is TGTGCCAGCAGCCCGTCGACTGTCGGGGGAGCCTACGAGCAGTACTTC. Its protein product is CASSPSTVGGAYEQYF.

This chain uses TRBV1 with TRBJ2-1; TRBD2, the D gene given by the table, was not confirmed from the DNA. TRBV1 is an annotated pseudogene. The CDR3 spans 16 residues. In DNA, the CDR3 is TGCACCAGCAGGGATTTCACTAGCGGGAGCCCCAATGAGCAGTTCTTC. Protein sequence: CTSRDFTSGSPNEQFF.

A single count supports this clone. The chain is built from TRBV14 and TRBJ2-1; D possibly uses TRBD1 or TRBD2 (6 bases each). The CDR3 has 16 residues. Germline CDR1 reads SGHDN; CDR2 reads FVKESK. The V and J ends lost 5 bases and 5 bases respectively, with 19 bases between them. In nucleotides, the CDR3 is TGTGCCAGCAGCTCCTGGGGGCGCGGGGCTAACAATGAGCAGTTCTTC. Amino acids: CASSSWGRGANNEQFF.

The chain combines TRBV30 with TRBJ2-7, with D possibly TRBD1 on 6 matching bases. V lost 0 bases and J lost 6, with 9 bases in between. The CDR3 length is 12 residues. The germline gives CDR1 GTSNPN, CDR2 SVGIG (reference sequence). DNA of the CDR3: TGTGCCTGGAGTGTGCAGGGGCCCGAGCAGTACTTC. Translating it yields CAWSVQGPEQYF.

The chain is built from TRBV11-2 and TRBJ1-1, with unresolved D. Germline loops: CDR1 SGHAT, CDR2 FQNNGV. The CDR3 has 16 amino acids. V was pared by 7 bases and J by 5 bases, with 23 bases between. This chain's CDR3 is CASTHLTGRPWTEAFF. The CDR3 region has the DNA TGTGCCAGCACCCACCTAACGGGCAGGCCATGGACTGAAGCTTTCTTT.

The CDR3 is CASSPGLAGGPDEQYF. CDR3 in DNA: TGCGCCAGCAGCCCAGGACTAGCGGGAGGGCCGGACGAGCAGTACTTC. J is TRBJ2-7 and V is TRBV5-1, with 15 bases lining up with TRBD2. The V segment lost 4 bases and the J segment 5 bases; nucleotides outside the gene matches: 7. This CDR3 region has 16 residues. Germline lookup yields CDR1 SGHRS and CDR2 YFSETQ. Using reference TRBV5-1 and TRBJ2-7 for the parts outside the CDR3, the full variable domain is KAGVTQTPRYLIKTRGQQVTLSCSPISGHRSVSWYQQTPGQGLQFLFEYFSETQRNKGNFPGRFSGRQFSNSRSEMNVSTLELGDSALYLCASSPGLAGGPDEQYFGPGTRLTVT.

This chain joins TRBV2 and TRBJ2-1; 8 nucleotides align to TRBD1. This CDR3 is 13 amino acids long. V lost 6 bases and J lost 6; bases outside the gene matches: 4. The germline V gene has CDR1 SNHLY and CDR2 FYNNEI. The CDR3 loop is CASSVTGVNEQFF. DNA of the CDR3: TGTGCCAGCAGCGTGACAGGGGTCAATGAGCAGTTCTTC.

The CDR3 sequence: CASSPQFRVLSNQPQHF. Written as DNA, the CDR3 is TGTGCCAGCAGCCCCCAATTCCGGGTTCTTAGCAATCAGCCCCAGCATTTT. The chain couples TRBV27 to TRBJ1-5; D gene unclear. The CDR3 has 17 amino acids. Per the germline V gene, CDR1 is MNHEY and CDR2 is SMNVEV (reference sequence). The V gene lost 6 bases and the J gene lost 0 bases, with 18 bases spanning the gap.

V usage is TRBV6-5 and J usage is TRBJ1-2; D unclear. The CDR3 extends over 14 amino acids. V was cut by 5 bases and J by 2 bases, with 12 bases left in between. The germline gives CDR1 MNHEY, CDR2 SVGAGI. CDR3 nucleotide sequence: TGTGCCAGCAGTACCGGGCCTCAAAACTATGGCTACACCTTC. Translation gives CASSTGPQNYGYTF.

As to this clone: One junction end disagrees with the germline gene, perhaps due to a read error. The chain recombines TRBV10-2 with TRBJ2-1, with 9 bases matching TRBD2. Germline CDR1 WSHSY, CDR2 SAAADI. The CDR3 is made up of 16 amino acids. Here the CDR3 reads CASATPLAGSSNEQFF. In nucleotides, the CDR3 is TGCGCCAGCGCTACTCCTCTAGCGGGATCCTCCAATGAGCAGTTCTTC.

The V gene is TRBV5-4, the J gene TRBJ1-3; 8 bases agree with TRBD1. There are 16 residues in the CDR3. The trim removed 5 bases at V and 3 bases at J, leaving 10 bases unmatched. Germline CDR1 is SGHNT and CDR2 is YYREEE (reference sequence). CDR3 bases: TGTGCCAGCAGTAAACCGGGACAGGCACTTGGAAACACCATATATTTT. The encoded protein is CASSKPGQALGNTIYF.

This chain joins TRBV5-1 and TRBJ2-1, with 12 bases aligning to TRBD2. The CDR3 has 19 residues. The junction had 12 bases not matched to a gene; V was cut back by 4 bases and J by 1 base. CDR1 is SGHRS, CDR2 YFSETQ, per germline. CDR3: CASSRPSGRALLSYNEQFF. CDR3 in DNA: TGCGCCAGCAGCAGACCTAGCGGGAGGGCTTTGTTATCCTACAATGAGCAGTTCTTC.

CDR3 DNA sequence: TGTGCCAGCAGCTTCATATTGCAGGGGATGCGTGCCGGGGAGCTGTTTTTT. This codes for CASSFILQGMRAGELFF. This chain joins TRBV5-5 and TRBJ2-2; TRBD1 is a possible D gene (6 bases). The CDR3 sequence is 17 residues long. Germline loops: CDR1 SGHKS, CDR2 YYEKEE (reference sequence). Trimming took off 2 bases at V and 6 bases at J, with 20 bases between the two ends.

This clone came up once. The gene calls are TRBV5-6 and TRBJ2-3; 9 nucleotides agree with TRBD2. Germline V gives CDR1 SGHDT, CDR2 YYEEEE. This CDR3 is 16 amino acids long. J lost 6 bases, V lost 0 bases, and 8 bases had no gene match. DNA for the CDR3: TGTGCCAGCAGCTTGGCGGCGGGAGGGCCGGTGGATACGCAGTATTTT. It translates to CASSLAAGGPVDTQYF.

The chain employs TRBV7-9 and TRBJ1-2, with a tentative D call TRBD1 (5 bases). Trimming took 2 bases from V and 8 from J, leaving 12 bases between them. Looked up from germline, CDR1 is SEHNR and CDR2 is FQNEAQ (reference sequence). The CDR3 runs to 13 residues. The CDR3, as DNA: TGTGCCAGCAGCTTACTCCAGGGTTTCGGCTACACCTTC. This translates into CASSLLQGFGYTF. Variable domain in full (rest from reference TRBV7-9 and TRBJ1-2): DTGVSQNPRHKITKRGQNVTFRCDPISEHNRLYWYRQTLGQGPEFLTYFQNEAQLEKSRLLSDRFSAERPKGSFSTLEIQRTEQGDSAMYLCASSLLQGFGYTFGSGTRLTVV.

V usage is TRBV4-1 and J usage is TRBJ2-5; 8 bases agree with TRBD1. Looked up from germline, CDR1 is MGHRA and CDR2 is YSYEKL. J lost 4 bases, V lost 0 bases, and 10 bases had no gene match. CDR3 length: 17 amino acids. This chain's CDR3 is CASSQDLFRDRGETQYF. The DNA of the CDR3 is TGCGCCAGCAGCCAAGATTTATTTCGAGACAGGGGAGAGACCCAGTACTTC.